The next 23 T cell receptor beta chains were all read from a single sample in a study of shared clonotypes between healthy human individuals (dated by TCRdb to the early 2020s). Preparation of the library involved the immunoSEQ multiplex PCR assay. TCRdb holds this immuneACCESS table with in-frame rearrangements only. Some clones are missing; in checked studies, unresolved V genes explain under half, and the rest has no known cause. The sample table holds 100,000 to 120,000 clones, of which about 70% were seen once. 20% to 25% of the sample rests with the top ten. Sequencing was carried out using memory CD8+ T cells sorted from blood. The cell subset or site label, read with the paper, signifies: CD45RO+ cells pooled with CCR7-negative TemRA cells. These receptors were taken from a woman aged 30 to 39 in good health.

The V gene is TRBV15, the J gene TRBJ2-1; maybe TRBD2 (6 bases). The V and J ends lost 3 bases and 3 bases respectively, with 15 bases between them. The length of the CDR3 is 16 residues. Looked up from germline, CDR1 is LNHNV and CDR2 is YYDKDF (reference sequence). CDR3 region: CATSSSSGENYNEQFF. The CDR3, as DNA: TGTGCCACCAGCAGTAGCTCGGGAGAGAACTACAATGAGCAGTTCTTC.

This clone was seen a handful of times. The CDR3 here is CASSELGLAVNTGELFF. CDR3 coding DNA: TGTGCCAGCAGTGAACTCGGGCTAGCGGTGAACACCGGGGAGCTGTTTTTT. The chain carries TRBV27 and TRBJ2-2; 7 nucleotides match TRBD2. The CDR3 extends over 17 amino acids. The ends lost 5 bases at V and 1 base at J; junction bases unmatched: 10. Looked up from germline, CDR1 is MNHEY and CDR2 is SMNVEV (reference sequence).

This chain connects TRBV5-4 to TRBJ2-2; 7 bases are a match to TRBD1. The CDR3 has 15 amino acids. Losses at the gene ends were 6 bases for V and 0 bases for J; bases not matched to a gene: 5. Germline values: CDR1 SGHNT, CDR2 YYREEE (reference sequence). The CDR3 is CASTKTGTNTGELFF. In DNA form, the CDR3 reads TGTGCCAGCACCAAGACAGGGACGAACACCGGGGAGCTGTTTTTT. Filled out from reference TRBV5-4 and TRBJ2-2, the complete variable domain reads ETGVTQSPTHLIKTRGQQVTLRCSSQSGHNTVSWYQQALGQGPQFIFQYYREEENGRGNFPPRFSGLQFPNYSSELNVNALELDDSALYLCASTKTGTNTGELFFGEGSRLTVL.

The chain has TRBV7-9 and TRBJ1-1, with 7 bases identical to TRBD1. V was clipped by 7 bases and J by 1 base; unmatched bases: 15. In germline, CDR1 is SEHNR, CDR2 FQNEAQ (reference sequence). The CDR3 has 17 residues. CDR3 residues: CASIEPIDRASNTEAFF. The CDR3 region has the DNA TGTGCCAGCATCGAACCGATTGACAGGGCCTCGAACACTGAAGCTTTCTTT.

This chain uses TRBV27 with TRBJ2-7; unclear D gene. V dropped 6 bases and J dropped 5 bases, with 23 bases sitting between them. CDR3 length equals 16 residues. CDR1 and CDR2 from the germline V gene are MNHEY and SMNVEV (reference sequence). The CDR3 here is CASRPYTGSKLDEQYF. The CDR3, as DNA: TGTGCCAGCAGGCCGTACACCGGGTCCAAACTCGACGAGCAGTACTTC.

This clone came up once. The CDR3 DNA sequence: TGTGCCAGCAGATACCAGGGTTACGAGCAGTACTTC. Amino acids: CASRYQGYEQYF. The chain links TRBV28 to TRBJ2-7, with D possibly matching TRBD1 (5 bases). Germline loops: CDR1 MDHEN, CDR2 SYDVKM. The CDR3 runs to 12 residues. V was clipped by 6 bases and J by 4 bases, with 10 bases between them. Based on the CDR3 plus reference TRBV28 and TRBJ2-7, the full variable domain is DVKVTQSSRYLVKRTGEKVFLECVQDMDHENMFWYRQDPGLGLRLIYFSYDVKMKEKGDIPEGYSVSREKKERFSLILESASTNQTSMYLCASRYQGYEQYFGPGTRLTVT.

The sample holds one count of this clone. The gene calls are TRBV9 and TRBJ2-1, with D perhaps TRBD1 (5 bases). Germline V CDR1 and CDR2: SGDLS, YYNGEE. Trimming took off 6 bases at V and 4 bases at J, with 17 bases between the two ends. This CDR3 contains 15 residues. The DNA of the CDR3 is TGTGCCAGCACAACCGACAGTCAACTATACAATGAGCAGTTCTTC. Amino acid sequence: CASTTDSQLYNEQFF.

The chain combines TRBV5-1 with TRBJ2-7, with 10 bases that match TRBD1. This CDR3 is built from 16 residues. J was trimmed by 3 bases and V by 4 bases; bases with no gene match: 10. Germline values: CDR1 SGHRS, CDR2 YFSETQ. The chain's CDR3 is CASSTTPGTGVYEQYF. CDR3 coding DNA: TGCGCCAGCAGCACAACCCCCGGGACAGGGGTCTACGAGCAGTACTTC.

This clone was counted many times. Within the sample, other DNA sequences also encode this same CDR3. The J gene is TRBJ1-1, the V gene TRBV28; D not resolved. This CDR3 is built from 13 residues. V lost 2 bases to trimming and J lost 2 bases, with 6 bases between them. In germline, CDR1 is MDHEN, CDR2 SYDVKM. This CDR3 reads CASSLIGNTEAFF. In DNA form, the CDR3 reads TGTGCCAGCAGTTTAATCGGAAACACTGAAGCTTTCTTT.

CDR3 DNA sequence: TGTGCCAGCAGCGTGTCAGGCACGAACACTGAAGCTTTCTTT. Translation gives CASSVSGTNTEAFF. This chain connects TRBV6-5 to TRBJ1-1; D is unresolved. This CDR3 is built from 14 residues. V lost 6 bases to trimming and J lost 1 base, with 12 bases between them. The germline gives CDR1 MNHEY, CDR2 SVGAGI.

A single count supports this clone. This chain connects TRBV25-1 to TRBJ2-5; 7 positions agree with TRBD2. Germline CDR1 and CDR2: MGHDK and SYGVNS. The V segment lost 7 bases and the J segment 1 base; nucleotides outside the gene matches: 12. The CDR3 extends over 16 amino acids. The CDR3: CASTYGGSWSQETQYF. Here the CDR3 DNA reads TGTGCCAGCACCTACGGGGGGTCTTGGAGCCAAGAGACCCAGTACTTC.

V gene TRBV27 combines with J gene TRBJ2-6, with unresolved D. Germline V gene sequence: CDR1 MNHEY, CDR2 SMNVEV (reference sequence). Trimming took 0 bases from V and 0 from J, leaving 15 bases between them. This CDR3 has 19 residues. CDR3 sequence reads: CASSLSWLGSPSGANVLTF. The CDR3 DNA reads TGTGCCAGCAGTTTATCTTGGCTCGGATCCCCCTCTGGGGCCAACGTCCTGACTTTC. Drawing the rest from reference TRBV27 and TRBJ2-6, the complete variable domain is EAQVTQNPRYLITVTGKKLTVTCSQNMNHEYMSWYRQDPGLGLRQIYYSMNVEVTDKGDVPEGYKVSRKEKRNFPLILESPSPNQTSLYFCASSLSWLGSPSGANVLTFGAGSRLTVL.

V usage is TRBV2 and J usage is TRBJ2-1; no reliable D call. V was shortened by 0 bases and J by 0 bases, with 15 bases between the two germline ends. CDR3 size: 18 residues. The germline V gene encodes CDR1 SNHLY and CDR2 FYNNEI. The CDR3 here is CASSEAPVVAVSYNEQFF. Here the CDR3 DNA reads TGTGCCAGCAGTGAAGCCCCTGTCGTGGCGGTCTCCTACAATGAGCAGTTCTTC.

The gene calls are TRBV9 and TRBJ2-1; D call uncertain. The CDR3 covers 11 residues. V shed 0 bases and J shed 9 bases, with 4 bases lying between them. Germline CDR1 reads SGDLS; CDR2 reads YYNGEE. CDR3 sequence reads: CASSVGGEQFF. DNA for the CDR3: TGTGCCAGCAGCGTAGGGGGTGAGCAGTTCTTC.

The chain links TRBV9 to TRBJ2-1, with 12 bases matching TRBD2. This CDR3 is built from 16 residues. Germline V gene data show CDR1 as SGDLS and CDR2 as YYNGEE. V shed 0 bases, J shed 4 bases, and the junction held 2 bases outside the gene matches. The CDR3 DNA sequence: TGTGCCAGCAGCGTAGTTGGACTAGCGGGATACAATGAGCAGTTCTTC. Its protein is CASSVVGLAGYNEQFF.

V usage is TRBV5-6 and J usage is TRBJ2-5; a possible D gene is TRBD1 (6 bases). This CDR3 spans 17 amino acids. Per the germline V gene, CDR1 is SGHDT and CDR2 is YYEEEE. Trimming cost V 0 bases and J 1 base, with 16 bases left between them. This chain's CDR3 is CASSLAQGTPGQETQYF. DNA of the CDR3: TGTGCCAGCAGCTTGGCCCAGGGGACACCAGGCCAAGAGACCCAGTACTTC. The entire variable domain, with the rest obtained from reference TRBV5-6 and TRBJ2-5, is as follows: DAGVTQSPTHLIKTRGQQVTLRCSPKSGHDTVSWYQQALGQGPQFIFQYYEEEERQRGNFPDRFSGHQFPNYSSELNVNALLLGDSALYLCASSLAQGTPGQETQYFGPGTRLLVL.

This clone was found many times. The chain couples TRBV5-6 to TRBJ1-3, with TRBD1 matching 8 bases. From germline, CDR1 is SGHDT and CDR2 YYEEEE. V lost 5 bases and J lost 0; bases outside the gene matches: 7. CDR3 length: 16 residues. CDR3 region: CASSPDRGSSGNTIYF. CDR3 sequence (DNA): TGTGCCAGCAGTCCAGACAGGGGAAGCTCTGGAAACACCATATATTTT.

CDR3 amino acids: CAAPGPPDGYTF. CDR3 nucleotides: TGTGCCGCCCCCGGGCCCCCGGATGGCTACACCTTC. The rearrangement links TRBV6-1 to TRBJ1-2; D remains ambiguous. V was trimmed by 11 bases and J by 6 bases, leaving 16 bases between them. This CDR3 comprises 12 residues. The germline CDR1 and CDR2 sequences are MNHNS and SASEGT.

At least ten counts were recorded for this clone. J is TRBJ1-2 and V is TRBV6-1; tentatively, D is TRBD1 (6 bases). Germline lookup yields CDR1 MNHNS and CDR2 SASEGT. The CDR3 loop spans 14 amino acids. V lost 1 base, J lost 6 bases, and 12 bases lay in between. The CDR3: CASSEVEGGNGYTF. CDR3 nucleotide sequence: TGTGCCAGCAGTGAAGTAGAGGGGGGCAATGGCTACACCTTC.

This clone was detected only a few times. The chain uses TRBV4-1 and TRBJ1-1; D possibly corresponds to TRBD1 (6 bases). This CDR3 is built from 12 residues. Germline CDR1 MGHRA, CDR2 YSYEKL. The germline V and J ends were trimmed by 2 bases and 5 bases, with 6 bases remaining between them. The CDR3 sequence: CASSQTGTEAFF. The CDR3 DNA sequence: TGCGCCAGCAGCCAAACAGGGACTGAAGCTTTCTTT.

This clone was detected once. The chain combines TRBV10-3 with TRBJ2-7; TRBD2 aligns across 14 bases. The CDR3 sequence is 19 residues long. From germline, CDR1 is ENHRY and CDR2 SYGVKD. The ends lost 2 bases at V and 2 bases at J; junction bases unmatched: 11. The CDR3 loop reads CAISEGEGTSGRPTYEQYF. The CDR3 nucleotides are TGTGCCATCAGTGAGGGAGAGGGGACTAGCGGGAGACCCACCTACGAGCAGTACTTC.

The V gene is TRBV28, the J gene TRBJ2-3; the match to TRBD2 covers 12 bases. Germline assignment: CDR1 MDHEN and CDR2 SYDVKM. The length of the CDR3 is 15 residues. Trimming cost V 5 bases and J 3 bases; bases outside gene matches: 3. The CDR3 DNA follows: TGTGCCAGCAGTCGACTAGCGGGAGAAACAGATACGCAGTATTTT. Translating it yields CASSRLAGETDTQYF.

This rearrangement joins TRBV6-4 to TRBJ2-3, with 10 positions matching TRBD1. Germline V gives CDR1 MRHNA, CDR2 SNTAGT. The CDR3 has 15 residues. Trimming removed 4 bases from V and 4 bases from J; junction bases left unmatched: 5. CDR3 in amino acids: CASSGQGAGADTQYF. The CDR3 bases are TGTGCCAGCAGTGGACAGGGGGCAGGAGCAGATACGCAGTATTTT.